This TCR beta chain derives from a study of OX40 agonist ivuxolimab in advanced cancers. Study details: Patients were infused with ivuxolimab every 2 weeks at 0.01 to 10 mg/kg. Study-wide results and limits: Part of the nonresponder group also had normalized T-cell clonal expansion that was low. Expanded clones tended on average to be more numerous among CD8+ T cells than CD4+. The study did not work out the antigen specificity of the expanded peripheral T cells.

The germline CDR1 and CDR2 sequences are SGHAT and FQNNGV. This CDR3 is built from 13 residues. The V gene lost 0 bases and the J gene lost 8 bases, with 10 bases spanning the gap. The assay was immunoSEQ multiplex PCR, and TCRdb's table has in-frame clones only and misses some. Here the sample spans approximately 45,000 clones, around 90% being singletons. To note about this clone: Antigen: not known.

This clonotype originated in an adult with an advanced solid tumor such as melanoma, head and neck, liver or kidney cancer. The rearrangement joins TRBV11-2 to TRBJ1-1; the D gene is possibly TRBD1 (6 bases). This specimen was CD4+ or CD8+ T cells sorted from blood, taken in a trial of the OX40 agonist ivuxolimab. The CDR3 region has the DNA TGTGCCAGCAGCTTAGATCCAGGGGAGGAAGCTTTCTTT. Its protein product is CASSLDPGEEAFF. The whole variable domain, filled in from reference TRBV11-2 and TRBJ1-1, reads EAGVAQSPRYKIIEKRQSVAFWCNPISGHATLYWYQQILGQGPKLLIQFQNNGVVDDSQLPKDRFSAERLKGVDSTLKIQPAKLEDSAVYLCASSLDPGEEAFFGQGTRLTVV.